This T cell receptor (beta chain) is drawn from a study of blood T cell repertoires in COVID-19. Looking at the study overall: The United States, Italy and Spain supplied acute and convalescent COVID-19 samples.

The length of the CDR3 is 16 residues. Per the germline V gene, CDR1 is SGHRS and CDR2 is YFSETQ. V lost 4 bases and J lost 1; bases outside the gene matches: 5. Repertoires were generated with immunoSEQ multiplex PCR, while TCRdb's copy carries only in-frame clones and drops some. There are 70,000 to 85,000 clones in the sample; approximately 83% occur only once, and around 9.7% lies in the top ten. The sequence derives from a human donor in a cohort sampled during active COVID-19. V and J are TRBV5-1 and TRBJ1-2; 12 nucleotides agree with TRBD1. Sample: peripheral blood. The CDR3 sequence: CASSPGQGAGNYGYTF. The CDR3 DNA reads as TGCGCCAGCAGCCCGGGACAGGGGGCGGGTAACTATGGCTACACCTTC.